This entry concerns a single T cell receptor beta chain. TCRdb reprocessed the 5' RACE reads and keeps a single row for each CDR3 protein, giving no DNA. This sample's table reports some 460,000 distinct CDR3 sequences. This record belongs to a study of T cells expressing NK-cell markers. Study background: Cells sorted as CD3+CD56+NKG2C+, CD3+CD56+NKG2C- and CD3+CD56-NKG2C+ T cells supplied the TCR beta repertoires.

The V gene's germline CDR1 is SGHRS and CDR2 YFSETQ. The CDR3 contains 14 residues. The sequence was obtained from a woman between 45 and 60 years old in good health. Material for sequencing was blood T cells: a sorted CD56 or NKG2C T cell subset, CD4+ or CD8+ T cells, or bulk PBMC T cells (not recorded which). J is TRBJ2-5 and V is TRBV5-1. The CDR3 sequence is CASSLARVQETQYF. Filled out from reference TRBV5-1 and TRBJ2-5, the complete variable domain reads KAGVTQTPRYLIKTRGQQVTLSCSPISGHRSVSWYQQTPGQGLQFLFEYFSETQRNKGNFPGRFSGRQFSNSRSEMNVSTLELGDSALYLCASSLARVQETQYFGPGTRLLVL.